This T cell receptor (beta chain) came from a study of shared clonotypes between healthy human individuals. Across the study: Each donor's CD8 memory used one plate, CD8 naive two, each CD4 subset three.

There were no recent acute infections or vaccinations among the donors, who were healthy HIV-negative adults. The CDR3 spans 12 residues. Germline V gene sequence: CDR1 SQVTM, CDR2 ANQGSEA. The ends were cut back, 0 bases at V and 4 bases at J, with 7 bases in the middle. Data came from immunoSEQ multiplex PCR; TCRdb stores just in-frame clones and leaves some out. The profile covers about 2.3 million clones, with about 92% appearing a single time and under 0.45% taken by the ten largest. The sequenced material came from naive CD4+ T cells from PBMCs. Subset: CD45RA+ positively selected. This receptor was taken from a man between 18 and 35 years old in good health. Some clones in this sample may be carry-over from other donors' samples. The chain recombines TRBV29-1 with TRBJ2-7; D is unresolved. CDR3 sequence: CSVEDLKYEQYF. CDR3 bases: TGCAGCGTTGAAGATCTCAAGTACGAGCAGTACTTC.